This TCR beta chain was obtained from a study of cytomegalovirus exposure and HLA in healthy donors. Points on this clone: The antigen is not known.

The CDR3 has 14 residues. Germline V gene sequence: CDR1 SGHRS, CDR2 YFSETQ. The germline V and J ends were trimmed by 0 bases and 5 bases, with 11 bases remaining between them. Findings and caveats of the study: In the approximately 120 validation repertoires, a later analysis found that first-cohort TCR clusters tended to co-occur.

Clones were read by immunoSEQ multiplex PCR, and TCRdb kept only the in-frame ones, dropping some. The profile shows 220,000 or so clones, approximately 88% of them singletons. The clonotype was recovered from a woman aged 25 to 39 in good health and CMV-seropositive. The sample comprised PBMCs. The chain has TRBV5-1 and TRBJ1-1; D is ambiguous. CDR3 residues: CASSLAVQPTEAFF. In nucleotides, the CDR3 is TGCGCCAGCAGCTTGGCCGTCCAGCCAACTGAAGCTTTCTTT.